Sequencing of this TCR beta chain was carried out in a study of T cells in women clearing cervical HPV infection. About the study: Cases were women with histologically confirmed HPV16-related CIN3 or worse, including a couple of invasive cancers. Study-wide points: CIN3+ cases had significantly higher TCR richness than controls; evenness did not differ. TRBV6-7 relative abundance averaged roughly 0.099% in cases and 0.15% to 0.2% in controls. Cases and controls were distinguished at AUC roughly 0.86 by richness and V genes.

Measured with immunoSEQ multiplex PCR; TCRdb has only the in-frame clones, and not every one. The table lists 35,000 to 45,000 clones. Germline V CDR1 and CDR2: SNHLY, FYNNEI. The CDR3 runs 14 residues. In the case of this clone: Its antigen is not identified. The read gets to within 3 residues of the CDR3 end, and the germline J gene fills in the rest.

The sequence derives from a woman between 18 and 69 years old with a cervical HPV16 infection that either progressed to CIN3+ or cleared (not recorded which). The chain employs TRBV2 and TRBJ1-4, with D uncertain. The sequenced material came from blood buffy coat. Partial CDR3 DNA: TGTGCCAGCAGTGCATTAAGAACAAATTCACCA. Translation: CASSALRTNSP. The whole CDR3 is CASSALRTNSPLFF.